This TCR beta chain was retrieved from a study of human T cells and chemical hapten exposure. Germline V gene lookup returns CDR1 SQVTM and CDR2 ANQGSEA. Trimming removed 5 bases at V and 1 base at J, with 5 bases between. This CDR3 is built from 11 residues. Noted time point: patch test 1, 2 weeks after DPC sensitization. Documented treatment: therapeutic diphenylcyclopropenone sensitization with weekly scalp DPC. Each CDR3 protein is one row after TCRdb ran MiXCR on the RACE reads. This table has more than 70,000 distinct CDR3 sequences, about an eighth appearing once. The origin of this receptor is a woman aged 60-75 years with alopecia areata. Some clones in this sample may be carry-over from other donors' samples. The sample was whole blood, taken in connection with sensitization to the hapten diphenylcyclopropenone (DPC). The rearrangement uses TRBV29-1 and TRBJ1-1; no reliable D call. The CDR3 spells CSVPGNTEAFF. CDR3 coding DNA: TGCAGCGTTCCGGGGAACACTGAAGCTTTCTTT.